The present TCR beta chain was sequenced within a study of cytomegalovirus exposure and HLA in healthy donors. Overall study results and limits: Because they were indistinguishable, some V segments, including TRBV6-2 and TRBV6-3, were excluded. With later analysis, a missense DCLRE1C variant became linked to TCR beta V- and J-gene trimming. In a later analysis, at a false discovery rate of 0.05, approximately 16,000 TCR beta sequences were associated with HLA alleles. It was reportedly the case that the classifier diagnosed cytomegalovirus status with high specificity and sensitivity.

On this clone itself: The antigen is not known.

This PCR relied on a set of 60 Vbeta primers and 13 Jbeta primers. TCRdb's copy holds only in-frame clones and misses some; the assay was immunoSEQ multiplex PCR. The sample lists 98,000 or so clones, about 80% occurring once. Germline CDR1 LNHDA, CDR2 SQIVND (reference sequence). V was trimmed by 1 base and J by 0 bases, leaving 9 bases between them. CDR3 size: 15 residues. This rearrangement joins TRBV19 to TRBJ1-2; perhaps TRBD1 as D (6 bases). The sequence was collected from a man aged 40-50 years in good health and CMV-seronegative. The sample was PBMCs. CDR3 sequence: CASSIAHRANYGYTF. DNA of the CDR3: TGTGCCAGTAGTATAGCCCACAGGGCTAACTATGGCTACACCTTC.